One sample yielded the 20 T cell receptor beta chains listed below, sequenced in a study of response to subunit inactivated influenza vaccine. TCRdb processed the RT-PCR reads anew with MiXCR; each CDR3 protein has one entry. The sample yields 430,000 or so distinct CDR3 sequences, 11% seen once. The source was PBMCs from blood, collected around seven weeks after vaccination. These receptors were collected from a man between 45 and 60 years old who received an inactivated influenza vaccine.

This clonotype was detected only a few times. The CDR3 DNA reads as TGCAGTGCTAGAGATTCCTCAAAGGGGGGGGCGAATGGCTACACCTTC. Its translation: CSARDSSKGGANGYTF. This chain links TRBV20-1 with TRBJ1-2; D is perhaps TRBD1 (6 bases). Trimming pared 0 bases from V and 6 bases from J, leaving 20 bases between. CDR3 length: 16 amino acids. The germline V gene encodes CDR1 DFQATT and CDR2 SNEGSKA (reference sequence).

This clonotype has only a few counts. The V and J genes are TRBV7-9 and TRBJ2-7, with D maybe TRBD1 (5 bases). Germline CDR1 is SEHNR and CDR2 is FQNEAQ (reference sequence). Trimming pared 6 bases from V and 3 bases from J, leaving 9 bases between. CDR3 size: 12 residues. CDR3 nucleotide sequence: TGTGCCAGCAGTGGGGCGAACTACGAGCAGTACTTC. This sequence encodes CASSGANYEQYF. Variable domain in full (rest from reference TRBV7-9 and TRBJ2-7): DTGVSQNPRHKITKRGQNVTFRCDPISEHNRLYWYRQTLGQGPEFLTYFQNEAQLEKSRLLSDRFSAERPKGSFSTLEIQRTEQGDSAMYLCASSGANYEQYFGPGTRLTVT.

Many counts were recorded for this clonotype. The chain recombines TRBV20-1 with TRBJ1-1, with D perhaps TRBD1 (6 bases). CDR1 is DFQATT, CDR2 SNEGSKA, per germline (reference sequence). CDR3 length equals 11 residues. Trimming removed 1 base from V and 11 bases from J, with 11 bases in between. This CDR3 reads CSARGRGWAFF. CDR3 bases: TGCAGTGCTAGAGGAAGGGGGTGGGCTTTCTTT.

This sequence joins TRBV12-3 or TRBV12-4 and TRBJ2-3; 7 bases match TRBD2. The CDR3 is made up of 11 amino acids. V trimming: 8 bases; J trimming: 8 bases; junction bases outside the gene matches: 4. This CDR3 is CASGGGRTQYF. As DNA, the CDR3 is TGTGCCAGCGGCGGGGGTCGTACGCAGTATTTT.

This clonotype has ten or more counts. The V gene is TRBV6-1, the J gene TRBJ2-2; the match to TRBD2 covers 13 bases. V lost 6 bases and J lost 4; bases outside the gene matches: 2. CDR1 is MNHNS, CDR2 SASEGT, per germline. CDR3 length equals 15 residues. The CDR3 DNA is TGTGCCAGCAGACGGACTAGCGGGGGCACCGGGGAGCTGTTTTTT. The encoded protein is CASRRTSGGTGELFF.

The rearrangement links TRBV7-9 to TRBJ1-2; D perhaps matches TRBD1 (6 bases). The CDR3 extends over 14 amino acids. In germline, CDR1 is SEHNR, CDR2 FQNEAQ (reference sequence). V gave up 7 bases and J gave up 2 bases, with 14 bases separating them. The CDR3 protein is CASTTWGQNYGYTF. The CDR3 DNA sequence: TGTGCCAGCACCACGTGGGGGCAAAACTATGGCTACACCTTC.

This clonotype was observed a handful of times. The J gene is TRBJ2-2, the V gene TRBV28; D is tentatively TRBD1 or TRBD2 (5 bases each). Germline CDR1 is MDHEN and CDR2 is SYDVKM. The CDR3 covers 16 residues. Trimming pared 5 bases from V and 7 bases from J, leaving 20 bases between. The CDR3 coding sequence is TGTGCCAGCAGTCCCGGGGCGGCAGGAATAATCGGGGAGCTGTTTTTT. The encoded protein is CASSPGAAGIIGELFF.

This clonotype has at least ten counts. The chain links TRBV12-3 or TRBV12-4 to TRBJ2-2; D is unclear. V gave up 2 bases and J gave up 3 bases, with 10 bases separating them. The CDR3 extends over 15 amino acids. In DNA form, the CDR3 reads TGTGCCAGCAGTTTAAAGCACAGCTACACCGGGGAGCTGTTTTTT. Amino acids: CASSLKHSYTGELFF.

In DNA form, the CDR3 reads TGCAGTGCTAGCCGATGGGGGGCAGGGGAGACCCAGTACTTC. Translated: CSASRWGAGETQYF. The chain joins TRBV20-1 to TRBJ2-5; D could derive from TRBD1 or TRBD2 (6 bases each). CDR1 and CDR2 from the germline V gene are DFQATT and SNEGSKA (reference sequence). The CDR3 is 14 amino acids. The V end was cut by 3 bases, the J end by 5 bases, with 16 bases between.

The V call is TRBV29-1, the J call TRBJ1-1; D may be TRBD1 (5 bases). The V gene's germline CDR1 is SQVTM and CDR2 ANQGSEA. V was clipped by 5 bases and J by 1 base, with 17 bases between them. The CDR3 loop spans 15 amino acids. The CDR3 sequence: CSVYAGGFGNTEAFF. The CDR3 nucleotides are TGCAGCGTTTACGCTGGGGGGTTTGGGAACACTGAAGCTTTCTTT.

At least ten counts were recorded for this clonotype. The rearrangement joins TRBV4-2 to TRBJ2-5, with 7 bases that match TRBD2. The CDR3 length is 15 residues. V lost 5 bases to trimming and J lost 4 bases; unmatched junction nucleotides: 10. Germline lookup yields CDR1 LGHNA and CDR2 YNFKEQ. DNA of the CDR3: TGTGCCAGCAGCTCGGGCGGGGAGGGGCGAGAGACCCAGTACTTC. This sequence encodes CASSSGGEGRETQYF.

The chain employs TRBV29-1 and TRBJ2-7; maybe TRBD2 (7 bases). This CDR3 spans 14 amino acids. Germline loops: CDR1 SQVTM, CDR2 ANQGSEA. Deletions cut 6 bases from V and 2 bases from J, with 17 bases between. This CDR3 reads CSVTVPGGPYEQYF. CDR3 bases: TGCAGCGTGACAGTTCCGGGGGGCCCCTACGAGCAGTACTTC.

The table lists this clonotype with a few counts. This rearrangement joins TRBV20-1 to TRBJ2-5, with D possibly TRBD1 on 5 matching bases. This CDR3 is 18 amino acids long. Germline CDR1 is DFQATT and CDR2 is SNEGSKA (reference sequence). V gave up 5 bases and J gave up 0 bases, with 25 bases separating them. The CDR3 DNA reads TGCAGTGCTCCTAGGGGTACCGGCGCGAGTGTACACCAAGAGACCCAGTACTTC. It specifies CSAPRGTGASVHQETQYF.

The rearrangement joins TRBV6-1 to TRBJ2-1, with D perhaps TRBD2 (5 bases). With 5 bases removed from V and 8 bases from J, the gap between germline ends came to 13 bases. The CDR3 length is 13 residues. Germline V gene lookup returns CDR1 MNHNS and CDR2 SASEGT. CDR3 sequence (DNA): TGTGCCAGCAGTACGAGGGCCAACTATGAGCAGTTCTTC. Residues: CASSTRANYEQFF.

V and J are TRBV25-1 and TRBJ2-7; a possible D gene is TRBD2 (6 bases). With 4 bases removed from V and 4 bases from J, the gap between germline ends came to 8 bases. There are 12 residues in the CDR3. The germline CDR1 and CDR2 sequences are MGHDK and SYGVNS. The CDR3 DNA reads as TGTGCCAGCAGTGGCGGGATTTACGAGCAGTACTTC. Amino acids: CASSGGIYEQYF.

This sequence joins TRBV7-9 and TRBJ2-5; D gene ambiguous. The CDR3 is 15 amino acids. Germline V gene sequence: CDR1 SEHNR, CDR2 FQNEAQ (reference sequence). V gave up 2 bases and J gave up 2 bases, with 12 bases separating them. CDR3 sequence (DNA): TGTGCCAGCAGCTTATTGGGGTACGGGCAAGAGACCCAGTACTTC. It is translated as CASSLLGYGQETQYF.

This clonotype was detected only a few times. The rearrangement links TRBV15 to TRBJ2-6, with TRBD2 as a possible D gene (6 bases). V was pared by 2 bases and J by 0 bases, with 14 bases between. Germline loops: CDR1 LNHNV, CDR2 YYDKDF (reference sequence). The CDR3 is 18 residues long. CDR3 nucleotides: TGTGCCACCAGCAGATGGGGGGATAAAACCTCTGGGGCCAACGTCCTGACTTTC. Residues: CATSRWGDKTSGANVLTF.

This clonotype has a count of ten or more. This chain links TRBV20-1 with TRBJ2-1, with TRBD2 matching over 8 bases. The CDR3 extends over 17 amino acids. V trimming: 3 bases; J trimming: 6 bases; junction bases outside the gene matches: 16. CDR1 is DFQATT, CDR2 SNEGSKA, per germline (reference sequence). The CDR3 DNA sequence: TGCAGTGCTAGGCCCCCCCTACTAGCGGCCAGACTCAATGAGCAGTTCTTC. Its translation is CSARPPLLAARLNEQFF.

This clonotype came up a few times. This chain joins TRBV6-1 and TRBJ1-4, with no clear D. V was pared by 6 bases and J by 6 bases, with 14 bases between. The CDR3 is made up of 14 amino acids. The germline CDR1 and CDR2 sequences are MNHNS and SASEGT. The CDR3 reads CASRKDTVDEKLFF. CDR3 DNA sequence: TGTGCCAGCAGAAAGGATACGGTCGATGAAAAACTGTTTTTT.

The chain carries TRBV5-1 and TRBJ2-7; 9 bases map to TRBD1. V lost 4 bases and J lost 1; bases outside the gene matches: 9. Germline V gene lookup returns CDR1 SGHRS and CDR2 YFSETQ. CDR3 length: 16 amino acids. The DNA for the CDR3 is TGCGCCAGCAGCCATTATCGACAGGGGGATTCCTACGAGCAGTACTTC. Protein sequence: CASSHYRQGDSYEQYF.